This T cell receptor beta chain derives from a study of control samples from healthy donors and cancer patients. TCRdb's table, derived via immunoSEQ multiplex PCR, lists solely in-frame clones and lacks some. The sample shows about 130,000 clones, over 90% of them seen only once. The CDR3 covers 15 residues. Germline V CDR1 and CDR2: SGHVS, FNYEAQ. The J segment lost 4 bases and the V segment lost 5 bases, leaving 6 bases of the junction unmatched. The chain combines TRBV7-6 with TRBJ2-5; TRBD1 agrees at 11 bases. The clonotype originates from a man between 60 and 70 years old with colorectal cancer. Sequencing was done on a sample of PBMCs. The CDR3 reads CASSLPGTGGETQYF. For the CDR3, the DNA is TGTGCCAGCAGCCTTCCCGGGACAGGGGGAGAGACCCAGTACTTC.